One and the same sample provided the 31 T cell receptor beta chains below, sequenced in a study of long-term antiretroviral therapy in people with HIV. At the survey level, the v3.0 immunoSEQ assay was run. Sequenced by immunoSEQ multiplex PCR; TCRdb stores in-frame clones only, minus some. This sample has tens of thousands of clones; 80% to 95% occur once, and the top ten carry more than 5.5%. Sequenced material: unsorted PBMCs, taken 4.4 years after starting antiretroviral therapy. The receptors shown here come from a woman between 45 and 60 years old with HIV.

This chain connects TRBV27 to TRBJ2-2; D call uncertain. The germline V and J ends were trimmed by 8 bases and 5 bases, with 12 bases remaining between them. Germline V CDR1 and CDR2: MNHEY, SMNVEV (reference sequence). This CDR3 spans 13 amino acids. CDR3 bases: TGTGCCAGCCTGGCGGTGTATACCGGGGAGCTGTTTTTT. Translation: CASLAVYTGELFF.

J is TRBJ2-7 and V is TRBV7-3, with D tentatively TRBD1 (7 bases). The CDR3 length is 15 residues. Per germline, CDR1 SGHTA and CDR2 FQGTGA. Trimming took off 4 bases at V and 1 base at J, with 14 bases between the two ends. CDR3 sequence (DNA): TGTGCCAGCAGCTCCGCAGGGGGGAAATCCTACGAGCAGTACTTC. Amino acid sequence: CASSSAGGKSYEQYF.

Here the CDR3 DNA reads TGCGCCAGCAGCTTGGTAGGGGGCGCGGGAGATACGCAGTATTTT. Translating it yields CASSLVGGAGDTQYF. The rearrangement links TRBV5-1 to TRBJ2-3, with TRBD1 matching 7 bases. Germline values: CDR1 SGHRS, CDR2 YFSETQ. The CDR3 extends over 15 amino acids. J lost 5 bases, V lost 0 bases, and 6 bases had no gene match. The whole variable domain, remainder taken from reference TRBV5-1 and TRBJ2-3, is KAGVTQTPRYLIKTRGQQVTLSCSPISGHRSVSWYQQTPGQGLQFLFEYFSETQRNKGNFPGRFSGRQFSNSRSEMNVSTLELGDSALYLCASSLVGGAGDTQYFGPGTRLTVL.

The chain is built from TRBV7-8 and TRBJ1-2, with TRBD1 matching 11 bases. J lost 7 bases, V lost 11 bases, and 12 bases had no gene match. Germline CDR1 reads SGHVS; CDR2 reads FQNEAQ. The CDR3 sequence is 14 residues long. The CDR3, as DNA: TGTGCCTCGATGAGGACAGGGGGCTCTCGTGGCTACACCTTC. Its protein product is CASMRTGGSRGYTF. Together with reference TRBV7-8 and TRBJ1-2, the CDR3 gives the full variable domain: GAGVSQSPRYKVAKRGQDVALRCDPISGHVSLFWYQQALGQGPEFLTYFQNEAQLDKSGLPSDRFFAERPEGSVSTLKIQRTQQEDSAVYLCASMRTGGSRGYTFGSGTRLTVV.

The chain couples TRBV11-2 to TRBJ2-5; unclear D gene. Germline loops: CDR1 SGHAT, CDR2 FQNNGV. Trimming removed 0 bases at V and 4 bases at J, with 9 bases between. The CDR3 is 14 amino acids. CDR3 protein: CASSLDRRGETQYF. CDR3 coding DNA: TGTGCCAGCAGCTTAGATCGGCGAGGAGAGACCCAGTACTTC.

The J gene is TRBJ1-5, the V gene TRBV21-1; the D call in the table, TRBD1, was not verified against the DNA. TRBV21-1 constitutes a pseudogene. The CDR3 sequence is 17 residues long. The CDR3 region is CASSKVWAGDSNQPQHF. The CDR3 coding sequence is TGTGCCAGCAGCAAAGTGTGGGCAGGGGATAGCAATCAGCCCCAGCATTTT.

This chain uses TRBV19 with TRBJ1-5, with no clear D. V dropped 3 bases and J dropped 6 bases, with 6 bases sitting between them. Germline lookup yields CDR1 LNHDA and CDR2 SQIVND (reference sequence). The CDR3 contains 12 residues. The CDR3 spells CASSIFPQPQHF. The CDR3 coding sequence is TGTGCCAGTAGTATTTTTCCTCAGCCCCAGCATTTT.

CDR3: CSVEQGMWTEAFF. DNA of the CDR3: TGCAGCGTTGAACAGGGGATGTGGACTGAAGCTTTCTTT. The rearrangement uses TRBV29-1 and TRBJ1-1; D is perhaps TRBD1 (6 bases). Germline V lookup: CDR1 SQVTM, CDR2 ANQGSEA. Trimming cost V 2 bases and J 5 bases, with 12 bases left between them. This CDR3 contains 13 residues.

The CDR3 nucleotides are TGTGCCAGTAGGAACGGGGCCCCTGAAGCTTTCTTT. Encoded protein: CASRNGAPEAFF. V gene TRBV19 combines with J gene TRBJ1-1, with a weak D call TRBD1 (5 bases). This CDR3 is built from 12 residues. In germline, CDR1 is LNHDA, CDR2 SQIVND (reference sequence). V was cut by 6 bases and J by 6 bases, with 11 bases left in between.

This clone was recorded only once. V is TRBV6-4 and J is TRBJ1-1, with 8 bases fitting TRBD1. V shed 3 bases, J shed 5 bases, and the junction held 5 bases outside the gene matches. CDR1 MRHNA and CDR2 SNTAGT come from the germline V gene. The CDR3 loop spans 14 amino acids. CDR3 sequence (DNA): TGTGCCAGCAGTGAGGGACAGGAAAGGACTGAAGCTTTCTTT. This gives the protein CASSEGQERTEAFF.

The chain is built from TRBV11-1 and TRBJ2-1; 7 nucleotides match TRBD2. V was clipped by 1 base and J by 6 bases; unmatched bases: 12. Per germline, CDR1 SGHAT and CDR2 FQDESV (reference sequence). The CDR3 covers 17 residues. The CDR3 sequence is CASSLVAGALNPNEQFF. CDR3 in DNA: TGTGCCAGCAGCTTAGTAGCGGGCGCGCTAAATCCCAATGAGCAGTTCTTC.

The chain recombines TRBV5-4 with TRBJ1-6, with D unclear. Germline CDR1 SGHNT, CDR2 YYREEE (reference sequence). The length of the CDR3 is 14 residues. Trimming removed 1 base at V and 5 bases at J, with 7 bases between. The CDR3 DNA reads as TGTGCCAGCAGCTTGCGGATAGATAATTCACCCCTCCACTTT. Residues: CASSLRIDNSPLHF.

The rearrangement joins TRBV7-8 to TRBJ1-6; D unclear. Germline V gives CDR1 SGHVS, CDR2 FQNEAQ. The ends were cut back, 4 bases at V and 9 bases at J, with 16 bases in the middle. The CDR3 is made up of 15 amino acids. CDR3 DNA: TGTGCCAGCAGCTCAACCCGGGCCGAAGGTTCACCCCTCCACTTT. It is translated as CASSSTRAEGSPLHF.

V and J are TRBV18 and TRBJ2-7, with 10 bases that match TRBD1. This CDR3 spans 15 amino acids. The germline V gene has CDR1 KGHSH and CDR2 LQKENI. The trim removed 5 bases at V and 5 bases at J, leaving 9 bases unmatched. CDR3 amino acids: CASSLSGQGPHEQYF. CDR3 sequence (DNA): TGTGCCAGCTCATTATCGGGACAGGGGCCCCACGAGCAGTACTTC. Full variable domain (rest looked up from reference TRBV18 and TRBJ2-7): NAGVMQNPRHLVRRRGQEARLRCSPMKGHSHVYWYRQLPEEGLKFMVYLQKENIIDESGMPKERFSAEFPKEGPSILRIQQVVRGDSAAYFCASSLSGQGPHEQYFGPGTRLTVT.

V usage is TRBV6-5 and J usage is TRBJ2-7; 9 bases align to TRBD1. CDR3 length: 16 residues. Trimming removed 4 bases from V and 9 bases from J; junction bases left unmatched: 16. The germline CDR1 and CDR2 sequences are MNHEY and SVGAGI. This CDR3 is CASSSNRGQGGIVQYF. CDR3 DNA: TGTGCCAGCAGTTCGAACCGGGGACAGGGAGGCATAGTGCAGTACTTC.

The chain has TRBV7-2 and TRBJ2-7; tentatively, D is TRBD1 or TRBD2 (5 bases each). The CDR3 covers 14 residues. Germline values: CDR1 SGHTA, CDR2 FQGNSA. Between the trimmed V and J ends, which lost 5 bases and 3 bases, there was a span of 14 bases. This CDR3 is CASSLRRGVYEQYF. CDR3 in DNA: TGTGCCAGCAGCCTCCGAAGAGGGGTCTACGAGCAGTACTTC. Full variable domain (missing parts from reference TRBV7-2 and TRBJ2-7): GAGVSQSPSNKVTEKGKDVELRCDPISGHTALYWYRQSLGQGLEFLIYFQGNSAPDKSGLPSDRFSAERTGGSVSTLTIQRTQQEDSAVYLCASSLRRGVYEQYFGPGTRLTVT.

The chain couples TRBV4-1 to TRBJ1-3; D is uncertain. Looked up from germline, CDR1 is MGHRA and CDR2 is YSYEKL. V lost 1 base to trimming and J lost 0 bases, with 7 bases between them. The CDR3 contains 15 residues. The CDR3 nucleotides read TGCGCCAGCAGCCAAGTCCCCCACTCTGGAAACACCATATATTTT. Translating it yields CASSQVPHSGNTIYF.

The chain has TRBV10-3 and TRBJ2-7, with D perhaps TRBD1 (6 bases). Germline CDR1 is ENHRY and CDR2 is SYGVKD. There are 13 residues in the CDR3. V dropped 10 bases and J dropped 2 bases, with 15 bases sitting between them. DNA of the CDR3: TGTGCCACACAGGGCGCGGTCACCTACGAGCAGTACTTC. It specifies CATQGAVTYEQYF.

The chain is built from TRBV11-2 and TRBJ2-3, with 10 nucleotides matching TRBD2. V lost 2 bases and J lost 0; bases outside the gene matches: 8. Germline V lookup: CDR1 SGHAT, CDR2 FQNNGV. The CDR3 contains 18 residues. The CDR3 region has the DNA TGTGCCAGCAGCTTAACGGCTAGCGGGGGCCGGAGCACAGATACGCAGTATTTT. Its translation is CASSLTASGGRSTDTQYF. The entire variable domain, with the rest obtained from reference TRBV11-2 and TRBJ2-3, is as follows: EAGVAQSPRYKIIEKRQSVAFWCNPISGHATLYWYQQILGQGPKLLIQFQNNGVVDDSQLPKDRFSAERLKGVDSTLKIQPAKLEDSAVYLCASSLTASGGRSTDTQYFGPGTRLTVL.

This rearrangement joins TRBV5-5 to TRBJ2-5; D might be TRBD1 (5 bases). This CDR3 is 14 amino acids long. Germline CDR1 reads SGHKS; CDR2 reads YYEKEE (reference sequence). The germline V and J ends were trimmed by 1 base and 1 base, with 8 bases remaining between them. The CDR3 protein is CASSLTTAQETQYF. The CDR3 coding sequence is TGTGCCAGCAGCTTGACGACAGCCCAAGAGACCCAGTACTTC. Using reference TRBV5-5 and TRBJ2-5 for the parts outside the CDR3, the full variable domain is DAGVTQSPTHLIKTRGQQVTLRCSPISGHKSVSWYQQVLGQGPQFIFQYYEKEERGRGNFPDRFSARQFPNYSSELNVNALLLGDSALYLCASSLTTAQETQYFGPGTRLLVL.

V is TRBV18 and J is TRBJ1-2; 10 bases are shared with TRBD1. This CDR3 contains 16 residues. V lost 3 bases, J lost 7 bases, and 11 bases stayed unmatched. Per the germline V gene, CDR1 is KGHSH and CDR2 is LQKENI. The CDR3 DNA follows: TGTGCCAGCTCACCCTATGACAGGGGGCGCTCTGGTGGCTACACCTTC. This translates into CASSPYDRGRSGGYTF.

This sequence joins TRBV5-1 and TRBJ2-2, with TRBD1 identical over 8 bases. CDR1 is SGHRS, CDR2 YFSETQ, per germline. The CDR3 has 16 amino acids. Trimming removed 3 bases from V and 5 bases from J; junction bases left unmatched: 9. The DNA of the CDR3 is TGCGCCAGCAGCTACGACAGGGGCCAAGCAACCGGGGAGCTGTTTTTT. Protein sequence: CASSYDRGQATGELFF.

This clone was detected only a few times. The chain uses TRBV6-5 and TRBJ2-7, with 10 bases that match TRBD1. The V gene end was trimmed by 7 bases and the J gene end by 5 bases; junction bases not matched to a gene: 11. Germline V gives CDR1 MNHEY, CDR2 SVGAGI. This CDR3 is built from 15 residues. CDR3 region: CASTGDGTGEDEQYF. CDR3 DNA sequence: TGTGCCAGCACCGGAGACGGGACAGGGGAGGACGAGCAGTACTTC.

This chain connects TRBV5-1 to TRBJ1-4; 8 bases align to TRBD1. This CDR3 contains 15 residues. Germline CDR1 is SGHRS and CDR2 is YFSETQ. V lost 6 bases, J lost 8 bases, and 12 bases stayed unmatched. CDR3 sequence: CASKSSGQGGEKLFF. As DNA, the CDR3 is TGCGCCAGCAAGTCTTCCGGACAGGGAGGCGAAAAACTGTTTTTT.

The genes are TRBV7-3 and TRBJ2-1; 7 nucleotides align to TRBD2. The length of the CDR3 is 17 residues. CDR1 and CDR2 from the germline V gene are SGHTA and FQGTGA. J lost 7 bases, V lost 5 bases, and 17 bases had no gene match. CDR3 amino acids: CASSPGTTYTHKNEQFF. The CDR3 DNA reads TGTGCCAGCAGCCCAGGGACTACCTATACACATAAGAATGAGCAGTTCTTC.

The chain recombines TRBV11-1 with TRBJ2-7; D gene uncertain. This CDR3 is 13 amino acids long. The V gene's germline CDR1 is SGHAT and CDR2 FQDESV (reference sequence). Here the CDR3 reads CAISGPYSYEQYF. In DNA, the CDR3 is TGTGCGATTTCAGGTCCCTACTCCTACGAGCAGTACTTC.

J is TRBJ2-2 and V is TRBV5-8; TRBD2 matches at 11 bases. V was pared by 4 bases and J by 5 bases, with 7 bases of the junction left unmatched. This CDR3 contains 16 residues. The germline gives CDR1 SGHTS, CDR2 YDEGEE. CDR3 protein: CASSRRLAGRTGELFF. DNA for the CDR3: TGTGCCAGCAGCCGCCGACTAGCGGGGAGGACCGGGGAGCTGTTTTTT.

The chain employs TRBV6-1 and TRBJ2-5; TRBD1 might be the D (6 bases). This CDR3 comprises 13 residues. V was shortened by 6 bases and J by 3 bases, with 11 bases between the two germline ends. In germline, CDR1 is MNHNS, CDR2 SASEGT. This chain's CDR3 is CASRETGKETQYF. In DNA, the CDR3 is TGTGCCAGCAGAGAAACAGGGAAAGAGACCCAGTACTTC.

CDR3 loop: CASSLTRTDTQYF. The DNA of the CDR3 is TGTGCCAGCAGTTTGACCCGCACAGATACGCAGTATTTT. The chain couples TRBV6-1 to TRBJ2-3; D not resolved. The CDR3 loop spans 13 amino acids. From germline, CDR1 is MNHNS and CDR2 SASEGT. V was clipped by 5 bases and J by 1 base, with 7 bases between them.

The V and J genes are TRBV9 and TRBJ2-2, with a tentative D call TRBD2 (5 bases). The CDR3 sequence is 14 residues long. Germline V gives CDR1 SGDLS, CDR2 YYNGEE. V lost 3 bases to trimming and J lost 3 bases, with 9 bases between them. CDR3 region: CASSDLGDTGELFF. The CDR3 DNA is TGTGCCAGCAGCGATCTCGGGGACACCGGGGAGCTGTTTTTT.

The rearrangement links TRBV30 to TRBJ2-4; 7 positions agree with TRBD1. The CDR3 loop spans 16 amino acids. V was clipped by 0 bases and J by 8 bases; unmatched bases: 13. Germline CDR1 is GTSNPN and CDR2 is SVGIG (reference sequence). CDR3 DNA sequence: TGTGCCTGGAGTGTGCGGACACAGGGGCTGGGGGACATTCAGTACTTC. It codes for CAWSVRTQGLGDIQYF.